Shown below are 29 T cell receptor beta chains from a single sample sequenced in a study of a mutant IDH1 vaccine in newly diagnosed glioma. What these receptors recognize is not known. Documented time point: week 23, last vaccination. Mutant IDH1 20-mer peptide, at 300 ug, made up each vaccine dose, with topical imiquimod. Using immunoSEQ multiplex PCR, the repertoire was profiled, and TCRdb retains in-frame clones only, with some absent. The table shows tens of thousands of clones, with 85% to 90% occurring only once. The input for sequencing was PBMCs, taken from a glioma patient whose treatment included an IDH1 peptide vaccine. All receptors derive from a woman aged 45-65 years with glioma.

CDR3 bases: TGTGCCAGCAGTTCCGGAGGGTGGATCTACGAGCAGTACTTC. Translation: CASSSGGWIYEQYF. The chain recombines TRBV27 with TRBJ2-7, with D perhaps TRBD2 (6 bases). Germline V CDR1 and CDR2: MNHEY, SMNVEV (reference sequence). V was cut by 4 bases and J by 3 bases, with 13 bases left in between. The CDR3 extends over 14 amino acids.

The chain joins TRBV10-2 to TRBJ1-4; unclear D gene. Germline V lookup: CDR1 WSHSY, CDR2 SAAADI. The CDR3 spans 14 residues. V shed 5 bases and J shed 1 base, with 8 bases lying between them. CDR3 sequence reads: CASSSAGTNEKLFF. Written as DNA, the CDR3 is TGCGCCAGCAGTAGTGCTGGAACTAATGAAAAACTGTTTTTT.

This chain's CDR3 is CASSLGQGTYNEQFF. As DNA, the CDR3 is TGTGCCAGCAGCTTAGGGCAGGGTACCTACAATGAGCAGTTCTTC. This chain connects TRBV11-1 to TRBJ2-1; tentative D call: TRBD1 (5 bases). CDR1 is SGHAT and CDR2 is FQDESV in the germline V gene (reference sequence). The V gene lost 1 base and the J gene lost 2 bases, with 9 bases spanning the gap. This CDR3 is 15 amino acids long.

The chain has TRBV5-6 and TRBJ1-2, with TRBD1 identical over 7 bases. The CDR3 is 14 amino acids. Germline-derived CDR1 and CDR2 are SGHDT and YYEEEE. V dropped 4 bases and J dropped 4; count of bases not matched to a gene: 7. The chain's CDR3 is CASSHTGDTYGYTF. CDR3 DNA: TGTGCCAGCAGCCATACAGGGGATACCTATGGCTACACCTTC.

The rearrangement links TRBV5-6 to TRBJ2-7; D is possibly TRBD2 (6 bases). V gave up 1 base and J gave up 5 bases, with 13 bases separating them. The CDR3 spans 14 residues. From germline, CDR1 is SGHDT and CDR2 YYEEEE. DNA for the CDR3: TGTGCCAGCAGCTTGCTGGCGGGGAGGAACGAGCAGTACTTC. It codes for CASSLLAGRNEQYF.

The genes are TRBV29-1 and TRBJ2-3; TRBD2 matches 7 bases. The germline CDR1 and CDR2 sequences are SQVTM and ANQGSEA. The CDR3 sequence is 14 residues long. V shed 6 bases, J shed 3 bases, and the junction held 9 bases outside the gene matches. The CDR3 nucleotides read TGCAGCGTAGAGACTAGCAGGACGACAGATACGCAGTATTTT. Amino acid sequence: CSVETSRTTDTQYF.

This clone was observed once. The J gene is TRBJ1-2, the V gene TRBV6-5, with D perhaps TRBD1 (6 bases). The V end lost 5 bases, the J end lost 6 bases, and 13 bases lay between the germline ends. The CDR3 covers 13 residues. Looked up from germline, CDR1 is MNHEY and CDR2 is SVGAGI. The chain's CDR3 is CASSPTQGHGYTF. The CDR3 DNA sequence: TGTGCCAGCAGTCCAACACAGGGCCATGGCTACACCTTC.

The chain links TRBV10-3 to TRBJ2-1, with 7 positions matching TRBD2. The J segment lost 2 bases and the V segment lost 7 bases, leaving 5 bases of the junction unmatched. CDR3 length equals 14 residues. Germline CDR1 and CDR2: ENHRY and SYGVKD. CDR3 amino acids: CAIKGGSPYNEQFF. The CDR3 coding sequence is TGTGCCATCAAGGGCGGGAGTCCCTACAATGAGCAGTTCTTC.

The V and J genes are TRBV28 and TRBJ2-7; tentative D call: TRBD2 (5 bases). Germline assignment: CDR1 MDHEN and CDR2 SYDVKM. V was clipped by 3 bases and J by 3 bases, with 9 bases between them. The CDR3 contains 13 residues. CDR3 in amino acids: CASSFGLYYEQYF. CDR3 coding DNA: TGTGCCAGCAGTTTCGGACTCTACTACGAGCAGTACTTC.

In its sample, this clone was seen once. CDR3 residues: CASSPGAGLPFSEQYF. The CDR3 DNA sequence: TGCGCCAGCAGCCCCGGGGCGGGACTGCCCTTTAGCGAGCAGTACTTC. This rearrangement joins TRBV5-1 to TRBJ2-7; D may be TRBD2 (6 bases). This CDR3 has 16 residues. Germline CDR1 is SGHRS and CDR2 is YFSETQ. V lost 4 bases, J lost 6 bases, and 23 bases lay in between.

The CDR3 DNA reads TGTGCCAGCAGCCGCTATGGACTAGCTCCCGACACCGGGGAGCTGTTTTTT. Its translation: CASSRYGLAPDTGELFF. The genes are TRBV14 and TRBJ2-2, with TRBD2 identical over 8 bases. Looked up from germline, CDR1 is SGHDN and CDR2 is FVKESK. Trimming took 4 bases from V and 3 from J; bases not matched to a gene: 10. The length of the CDR3 is 17 residues.

This rearrangement joins TRBV7-8 to TRBJ2-7; D gene unclear. This CDR3 is 14 amino acids long. Germline CDR1 SGHVS, CDR2 FQNEAQ. Trimming removed 6 bases at V and 5 bases at J, with 17 bases between. The CDR3 here is CASSPRLTPHEQYF. The CDR3 DNA reads TGTGCCAGCAGTCCCCGACTTACTCCCCACGAGCAGTACTTC.

The chain joins TRBV19 to TRBJ2-5; 8 positions match TRBD2. The germline gives CDR1 LNHDA, CDR2 SQIVND (reference sequence). This CDR3 region has 16 residues. Trimming cost V 1 base and J 5 bases; bases outside gene matches: 9. CDR3 nucleotide sequence: TGTGCCAGTAGTATAGGGACTAGCTCCATGGGGGAGACCCAGTACTTC. Translating gives CASSIGTSSMGETQYF.

This clone was found once. The rearrangement links TRBV5-1 to TRBJ2-7, with TRBD1 matching over 12 bases. The ends lost 4 bases at V and 1 base at J; junction bases unmatched: 9. The CDR3 length is 17 residues. The V gene's germline CDR1 is SGHRS and CDR2 YFSETQ. CDR3 nucleotide sequence: TGCGCCAGCAGCCCGCGGGACAGGGGGCGGAGATCCTACGAGCAGTACTTC. This codes for CASSPRDRGRRSYEQYF.

This chain connects TRBV10-3 to TRBJ2-1; D uncertain. Trimming removed 2 bases from V and 0 bases from J, with 5 bases in between. The CDR3 is 14 residues long. Per germline, CDR1 ENHRY and CDR2 SYGVKD. The CDR3: CAISEGSSYNEQFF. The CDR3 region has the DNA TGTGCCATCAGTGAGGGCAGCTCCTACAATGAGCAGTTCTTC.

The CDR3 bases are TGTGCCAGCAGCTTAGTGACGGGGCCAGGGGGTCGGGATGAGCAGTTCTTC. It encodes CASSLVTGPGGRDEQFF. The chain joins TRBV7-9 to TRBJ2-1, with 7 bases lining up with TRBD1. Trimming removed 1 base from V and 8 bases from J; junction bases left unmatched: 14. The CDR3 is made up of 17 amino acids. Germline V CDR1 and CDR2: SEHNR, FQNEAQ (reference sequence).

The chain combines TRBV19 with TRBJ1-2; TRBD1 matches at 8 bases. Unmatched junction bases numbered 6, after V lost 1 base and J lost 5 bases. The CDR3 has 15 amino acids. Germline V lookup: CDR1 LNHDA, CDR2 SQIVND (reference sequence). The CDR3 reads CASSIVGTGYYGYTF. CDR3 sequence (DNA): TGTGCCAGTAGTATAGTGGGGACAGGATATTATGGCTACACCTTC.

V gene TRBV6-6 combines with J gene TRBJ1-4; 9 positions agree with TRBD1. Germline lookup yields CDR1 MNHNY and CDR2 SVGAGI (reference sequence). CDR3 length equals 15 residues. V trimming: 6 bases; J trimming: 8 bases; junction bases outside the gene matches: 10. The CDR3 spells CASSRRTGAREKLFF. Here the CDR3 DNA reads TGTGCCAGCAGCCGCCGGACAGGGGCACGGGAAAAACTGTTTTTT.

V is TRBV10-3 and J is TRBJ2-1; the match to TRBD2 covers 11 bases. J was trimmed by 4 bases and V by 5 bases; bases with no gene match: 4. There are 15 residues in the CDR3. Germline-derived CDR1 and CDR2 are ENHRY and SYGVKD. The CDR3 nucleotides read TGTGCCATCAGTCGTAGCGGGGGGGTGTACAATGAGCAGTTCTTC. Translating gives CAISRSGGVYNEQFF.

The rearrangement joins TRBV11-2 to TRBJ1-2, with D unclear. The germline V gene encodes CDR1 SGHAT and CDR2 FQNNGV. V gave up 5 bases and J gave up 7 bases, with 14 bases separating them. This CDR3 comprises 13 residues. In DNA form, the CDR3 reads TGTGCCAGCAGCCTCGGGAGGGAACGTGGCTACACCTTC. Encoded protein: CASSLGRERGYTF.

The rearrangement links TRBV7-9 to TRBJ2-1, with D tentatively TRBD2 (6 bases). From germline, CDR1 is SEHNR and CDR2 FQNEAQ (reference sequence). CDR3 length equals 15 residues. Trimming took 3 bases from V and 4 from J, leaving 13 bases between them. The CDR3: CASSFRGGTYNEQFF. The CDR3 DNA reads TGTGCCAGCAGCTTTAGGGGCGGGACTTACAATGAGCAGTTCTTC.

This chain uses TRBV11-2 with TRBJ1-1; tentative D call: TRBD1 (5 bases). Germline values: CDR1 SGHAT, CDR2 FQNNGV. CDR3 size: 12 residues. Trimming stripped 0 bases from V and 10 bases from J, with 9 bases between. As DNA, the CDR3 is TGTGCCAGCAGCTTAGATCAGGGATTAGCTTTCTTT. This gives the protein CASSLDQGLAFF.

This chain joins TRBV2 and TRBJ2-7; D unclear. The V gene lost 10 bases and the J gene lost 6 bases, with 13 bases spanning the gap. Germline V CDR1 and CDR2: SNHLY, FYNNEI. The CDR3 length is 11 residues. DNA for the CDR3: TGTGCCACCAACCTTAGAAGCGAGCAGTACTTC. The encoded protein is CATNLRSEQYF.

The DNA for the CDR3 is TGTGCCAGTAGTATAAGGCAGTGGGGCCGATTGGACACAGATACGCAGTATTTT. Amino acids: CASSIRQWGRLDTDTQYF. This sequence joins TRBV19 and TRBJ2-3; D might be TRBD1 (5 bases). The V gene lost 2 bases and the J gene lost 2 bases, with 20 bases spanning the gap. This CDR3 region has 18 residues. Germline values: CDR1 LNHDA, CDR2 SQIVND (reference sequence).

This chain uses TRBV21-1 with TRBJ2-2; the table calls TRBD1, which could not be checked here. TRBV21-1 is given as a pseudogene. This CDR3 comprises 18 residues. CDR3 loop: CASSKRGWRSGNTGELFF. The CDR3 region has the DNA TGTGCCAGCAGCAAAAGGGGGTGGAGGTCGGGAAACACCGGGGAGCTGTTTTTT.

The chain links TRBV19 to TRBJ1-5; tentatively, D is TRBD1 (5 bases). Germline V gene data show CDR1 as LNHDA and CDR2 as SQIVND (reference sequence). The ends were cut back, 4 bases at V and 6 bases at J, with 10 bases in the middle. This CDR3 region has 13 residues. CDR3: CASSTGFFQPQHF. CDR3 DNA: TGTGCCAGTAGTACAGGGTTTTTTCAGCCCCAGCATTTT.

The chain carries TRBV29-1 and TRBJ2-3, with 11 bases aligning to TRBD2. V was clipped by 5 bases and J by 1 base; unmatched bases: 2. This CDR3 is built from 14 residues. The germline V gene has CDR1 SQVTM and CDR2 ANQGSEA. CDR3 sequence reads: CSVHSGRGTDTQYF. The CDR3 DNA sequence: TGCAGCGTTCATAGCGGGAGGGGCACAGATACGCAGTATTTT.

This rearrangement joins TRBV2 to TRBJ2-5, with a possible D match to TRBD2 (5 bases). V was pared by 5 bases and J by 0 bases, with 10 bases between. The CDR3 has 14 amino acids. Germline V gives CDR1 SNHLY, CDR2 FYNNEI. CDR3 DNA sequence: TGTGCCAGCAGTTCTAGCCCATACCAAGAGACCCAGTACTTC. Amino acid sequence: CASSSSPYQETQYF.

The chain recombines TRBV20-1 with TRBJ2-5; D not resolved. V shed 2 bases and J shed 14 bases, with 15 bases lying between them. From germline, CDR1 is DFQATT and CDR2 SNEGSKA (reference sequence). This CDR3 contains 11 residues. DNA for the CDR3: TGCAGTGCTAGAACCTCCGCCTCAACTTACTTC. Translation: CSARTSASTYF.